The rows below give T cell receptor beta chains drawn from one sample of a study of T-cell reconstitution after alpha-beta-depleted transplantation in children. TCRdb re-derived calls from the PCR reads in MiXCR, one entry per CDR3 protein. Of hundreds of thousands of distinct CDR3 sequences in the sample, 10% to 15% were seen once. The sample here was PBMCs, mostly from graft donor cells, taken 360 days after TCRalphabeta/CD19-depleted stem cell transplant. Receptors originate from a male patient under 18 who had a stem cell transplant for acute myeloid leukemia, so the T cells may come from the graft donor. Each CDR3 is given with its conserved first and last residue. Each record gives: V gene, clone size, D gene, J gene, CDR3 protein, CDR3 DNA. The D gene is left open where the match is weak. For some rows the clone size is stated as once, few or many, or as a class when expanded; others skip it.

V: TRBV12-3/TRBV12-4; size: .; D: .; J: TRBJ2-7; CDR3: CASRPTEPYEQYF; DNA: TGTGCCAGCAGGCCGACAGAACCCTACGAGCAGTACTTC
V: TRBV9; size: .; D: .; J: TRBJ2-4; CDR3: CASSVDGQGWAKNIQYF; DNA: TGTGCCAGCAGCGTAGATGGTCAGGGGTGGGCCAAAAACATTCAGTACTTC
V: TRBV7-2; size: few; D: .; J: TRBJ1-1; CDR3: CASSLDQVPEAFF; DNA: TGTGCCAGCAGCCTAGACCAGGTCCCGGAAGCTTTCTTT
V: TRBV7-9; size: .; D: .; J: TRBJ1-2; CDR3: CASSLEPRGSGYTF; DNA: TGTGCCAGCAGCTTAGAGCCCAGAGGAAGTGGCTACACCTTC
V: TRBV28; size: many; D: .; J: TRBJ1-1; CDR3: CASSFRVEAFF; DNA: TGTGCCAGCAGTTTCCGAGTAGAAGCTTTCTTT
V: TRBV30; size: few; D: .; J: TRBJ2-2; CDR3: CAWQGAGELFF; DNA: TGTGCCTGGCAAGGTGCCGGGGAGCTGTTTTTT
V: TRBV7-2; size: .; D: TRBD1; J: TRBJ1-3; CDR3: CASSGRQGNPGNTIYF; DNA: TGTGCCAGCAGCGGCAGACAGGGGAACCCTGGAAACACCATATATTTT
V: TRBV6-2/TRBV6-3; size: .; D: TRBD2; J: TRBJ2-1; CDR3: CASKALGLAGGFSYNEQFF; DNA: TGTGCCAGCAAGGCTCTCGGACTAGCGGGAGGGTTTTCCTACAATGAGCAGTTCTTC
V: TRBV5-1; size: .; D: TRBD1; J: TRBJ2-5; CDR3: CASSSRDRARETQYF; DNA: TGCGCCAGCAGCTCCCGGGACAGGGCGAGGGAGACCCAGTACTTC
V: TRBV5-1; size: .; D: .; J: TRBJ2-6; CDR3: CASSLHRDTGANVLTF; DNA: TGCGCCAGCAGCCTCCACCGGGACACTGGGGCCAACGTCCTGACTTTC
V: TRBV20-1; size: .; D: .; J: TRBJ1-3; CDR3: CSAQGEGLSTSGNTIYF; DNA: TGCAGTGCCCAGGGCGAGGGCCTCTCCACCTCGGGAAACACCATATATTTT
V: TRBV12-5; size: few; D: .; J: TRBJ1-2; CDR3: CASGHLRGDGYTF; DNA: TGTGCTAGTGGCCACCTACGCGGGGATGGCTACACCTTC
V: TRBV4-3; size: few; D: TRBD2; J: TRBJ2-7; CDR3: CASSQGLSGLAYEQYF; DNA: TGCGCCAGCAGCCAAGGGCTCTCGGGACTAGCCTACGAGCAGTACTTC